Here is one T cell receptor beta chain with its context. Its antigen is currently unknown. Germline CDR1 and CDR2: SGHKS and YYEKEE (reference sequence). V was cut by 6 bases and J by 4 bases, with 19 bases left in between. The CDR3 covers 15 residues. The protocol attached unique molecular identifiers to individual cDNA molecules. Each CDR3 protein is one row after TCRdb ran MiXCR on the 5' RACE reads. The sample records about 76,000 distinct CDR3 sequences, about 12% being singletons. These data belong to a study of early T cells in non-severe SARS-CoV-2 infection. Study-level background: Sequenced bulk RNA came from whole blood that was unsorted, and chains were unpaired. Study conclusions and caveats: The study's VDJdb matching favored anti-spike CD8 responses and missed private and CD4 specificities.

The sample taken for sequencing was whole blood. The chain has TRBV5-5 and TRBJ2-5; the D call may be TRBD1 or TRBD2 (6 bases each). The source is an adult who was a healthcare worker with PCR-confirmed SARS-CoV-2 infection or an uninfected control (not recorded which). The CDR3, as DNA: TGTGCCAGCACCCGAATGGAGGGGGGAATAGAGACCCAGTACTTC. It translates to CASTRMEGGIETQYF.